This T cell receptor (beta chain) comes out of a study of blood T cell repertoires in COVID-19 (TCRdb year 2020). Concerning the study at large: Samples from collaborators originated in the United States, Italy and Spain and spanned both the acute and convalescent phases of COVID-19. The prospective study material was composed of cDNA or gDNA derived from T cells, B-cell-depleted T cells, or PBMCs. Deeply sampled blood TCRbeta repertoires from subjects exposed to, actively infected with, or recovered from COVID-19 were included in the dataset. The repertoires were released in a freely available public database meant as a resource for research on the immune response to SARS-CoV-2. The samples were drawn from the first 160 participants of the ongoing ImmuneRACE study and from 1,254 subjects provided by 6 global collaborators. The sample metadata nearly always contained a de-identified subject ID, COVID-19 status, age in years and sex. Where HLA class I and class II types were available, the types were taken from metadata supplied by the sample provider, not from assay-based typing. What the work shows at the level of the full study, not this receptor alone: The quantity of clinical and demographic metadata differed by source and by participant and was supplied without curation.

A word on this clone: Its antigen has not been determined. Per-nucleotide qualities are absent, and no much larger clonotype sits a single base away.

Each collaborating institution followed its own protocols to collect whole blood in K2EDTA tubes. For TCRbeta analysis, collaborator samples were shipped as frozen whole blood, as isolated PBMCs, or as DNA extracted from either sample type. Reading from cysteine to phenylalanine, the CDR3 counts 15 amino acids. The sequence is cut down to CDR3 DNA, 45 bases in frame from base 1. V gives up 5 bases and J gives up 4 bases, and the segment between their germline ends measures 17 bases. Sequences LNHDA (CDR1) and SQIVND (CDR2) are obtained from the germline V gene (reference sequence). TCRbeta CDR3 regions were amplified from genomic DNA using the immunoSEQ Assay, a bias-controlled multiplex PCR. For the original study's pipeline: The number of nucleated cells in each sample was estimated by amplification of reference gene primers within the assay. To quantify the absolute abundance of each unique TCRbeta CDR3 rearrangement, sequence reads were collapsed and filtered. For each sample, productive Simpson clonality was calculated by taking the square root of Simpson's diversity index across productive rearrangements. The table was pulled from immuneACCESS by TCRdb, which kept in-frame rearrangements only. Such tables lose some clones; where checked, under half of the loss comes from unresolved V genes, and the rest has no known cause. V, J and clone size reflect that table, while D and trimming were determined from the DNA. Across this sample there are 250,000 to 350,000 clones, with approximately 90% seen only once. Approximately 0.84% of the sample comes from the top ten.

The chain is encoded by TRBV19 joined to TRBJ1-1, and perhaps TRBD1 as D gene, on 5 matching bases. The source is a man aged 25-45 years with acute or convalescent COVID-19. The sample consisted of peripheral blood. The DNA sequence reads TGTGCCAGTAGTCCAAACCCGGGGGGAAGCACTGAAGCTTTCTTT. Translated, it reads CASSPNPGGSTEAFF.